This T cell receptor (beta chain) was documented in a study of cytomegalovirus exposure and HLA in healthy donors (dated by TCRdb to 2016 to 2017). Study-level background: An earlier analysis of approximately 640 of the donors reported 250 to 300 Gb of sequence data and 117 million unique TCR beta sequences from about 179 million T cells. Around 330 gigabases of sequencing data and around 85 million unique TCR sequences made up an early release that covered approximately 700 HLA-typed donors. The study profiled the T cell repertoires of some 610 subjects by immunosequencing and related them to cytomegalovirus serostatus. The later analysis used no new phenotypic data to find candidate immune exposures, relying instead on TCR beta sequences and their occurrence across donors. A separate validation cohort of approximately 120 different subjects was used in addition to the approximately 700-subject first cohort. Every repertoire in the discovery cohort had been generated on one and the same sequencing platform. A later genetic analysis used genome-wide SNP genotypes for about 60% of the roughly 700 donors, treating that subset as a discovery cohort. Donor age, sex, ethnicity and CMV serostatus were compiled together with the repertoire data. HLA typing covered class I and class II loci at four-digit resolution. Among roughly 400 genotyped donors of the cohort, an average of approximately 240,000 unique TCR beta nucleotide sequences were sequenced per donor, around a sixth of them non-productive. Of the 300 to 400 genotyped donors, around 81% fell in the genetic ancestry cluster associated with self-reported Caucasian donors. Several DR-DQ haplotypes were handled as single units for association and clustering because linkage in the cohort was strong. The aim of the study was to test whether cataloging public T cell receptors could identify signatures of past pathogen exposure. To decide whether each TCR beta V gene segment behaved as functional or pseudogenic, an earlier analysis of some 600 of the donors relied on high-throughput TCR beta sequencing. In a later analysis, previously published TCR beta repertoires from 666 donors were re-analyzed and high-resolution HLA genotyping was added so that TCR occurrence patterns could be studied. The study combined high-throughput TCR immunosequencing, statistical association of individual TCRs with disease status, and machine learning to predict cytomegalovirus infection status. Typing coverage varied by locus: roughly 620-640 donors for A, B, C, DRB1 and DQB1; about 520 for DQA1; nearly 610 for DPA1; approximately 470 for DPB1. The paper as a whole reports these results and caveats: The cohort was sequenced for TCR beta chains only, and without alpha or paired-chain data the features that could be detected were limited. Some IMGT-functional V segments, including TRBV6-2 and TRBV6-3, could not be told apart with the 87-base-pair reads, so those segments were excluded. The classifier was reported to diagnose cytomegalovirus status with high specificity and sensitivity in both the original and validation cohorts. A few of the identified cytomegalovirus-associated TCR beta chains were confirmed in vitro to be specific for cytomegalovirus antigens. When HLA alleles, especially DR and DQ, strongly co-occurred, attributing TCR associations to individual alleles was difficult. Because HLA typing was missing for some donors at each locus, association tests included only the typed subset. In an earlier analysis of approximately 600 of the donors, most TCR beta V segments were observed in productive rearrangements about 87% or about 30% of the time, broadly matching IMGT annotations. Compared with equally common non-associated chains, HLA-associated TCR beta chains in a later analysis were more clonally expanded and had lower generation probabilities. Several of the top co-occurrence clusters appeared to be linked to parvovirus B19, influenza, CMV and Epstein-Barr virus, according to a later analysis. Because counts were too low, more than 15 rarely observed V segments, including chromosome 9 orphons, were excluded from the earlier analysis of 587 of the donors. Across donors, most TCR sequences were observed very rarely, whereas some public TCRs were present in many individuals. Correlated functional status among segregating V segments might be attributable to linkage disequilibrium, but an unknown experimental factor could not be ruled out. A further reported finding was that TCR beta sequences accurately predicted the HLA-A and HLA-B alleles for most subjects in the first cohort. In a later genetic analysis, a missense DCLRE1C variant was associated with V-gene and J-gene trimming of TCR beta chains, and the association was replicated in an independent cohort. Most CMV-associated TCR beta chains appeared to be HLA-restricted in a later analysis, and the HLA associations seemed to be driven largely by CMV exposure. The authors suggested that the approach could potentially be generalized to other disease states and immunological phenotypes. A later analysis associated about 18,000 TCR beta sequences with specific HLA alleles at a false discovery rate of 0.05. The sequencing pipeline was judged likely to have produced a cluster of highly shared sequence variants as a technical artifact. According to a later analysis, TCR association rates differed among HLA loci, with DRB1 alleles showing the most associated TCRs and HLA-C alleles showing the fewest. In a later genetic analysis, fewer N-insertions in productive TCRs were reported among donors in an Asian-associated ancestry cluster than the roughly 670-donor mean. Roughly uniform sequencing depth across donors was assumed in presence/absence analyses, although this assumption may not hold. The study gave a list of 150 to 200 TCR beta chains associated with cytomegalovirus. For the cohort, immune exposure information was limited to CMV serostatus.

To note about this clone: Its cognate antigen has yet to be identified. No base-level quality is on record; no much larger clone is a single base apart.

Receptor amplification or capture employed the immunoSEQ multiplex PCR assay. For the multiplex PCR, a mixture combining 60 forward primers for TCR Vbeta segments and 13 reverse primers for TCR Jbeta segments was used. Amplification of the CDR3 region of rearranged TCR beta genes was performed with a multiplex PCR assay on genomic DNA. The amplified TCR beta libraries were sequenced on the Illumina HiSeq System as 87-base-pair reads. The original methods were these. A later analysis counted tens of millions of unique TCR beta chains across the 690 or so repertoires, and some 11 million of these chains were shared by at least two donors. Raw reads were error-corrected and collapsed into unique sequences with a nearest-neighbor algorithm that merged closely related sequences to remove PCR and sequencing errors. V, D and J gene segments were assigned by aligning CDR3 sequences to IMGT reference sequences. For a sequence to be retained, at least a six-nucleotide match to both a V gene segment and a J gene segment was required. A rearrangement counted as productive if the CDR3 had no stop codons and remained in frame with V and J, and every other rearrangement counted as non-productive. CDR3 was defined by IMGT convention, running from the second conserved V-encoded cysteine to the conserved J-encoded phenylalanine. The earlier analysis of 587 of the donors excluded any sequence lacking an unambiguous match to a single V gene segment. In an earlier analysis of more than 500 of the donors, a V segment was called functional when productive rearrangements were above 56.7%, and segregating when the standard deviation between donors exceeded 5%. To diagnose cytomegalovirus status from the catalog of TCR beta chain sequences, a statistical classification framework was built. In a later analysis, TCR nucleotide sequences were compared against IMGT/GENE-DB human TR gene sequences so that V and J genes could be assigned. The TCRdist pipeline was used in a later analysis to assign CDR3 sequences and most-parsimonious VDJ recombination scenarios. In a later analysis, every TCR beta chain was defined by the combination of its CDR3 amino acid sequence and its V-gene family, and reads without a unique V-gene family were dropped. A later analysis removed 550 to 700 highly shared, low-generation-probability nucleotide sequences to deal with suspected cross-contamination and a sequencing artifact. In a later analysis, a clonal expansion index was calculated for each public chain from normalized within-repertoire ranks of inferred template counts. In a later analysis, generation probabilities were computed using a VDJ recombination model fitted to out-of-frame rearrangements, and the results were checked against IGoR. Hypergeometric tests were used in a later analysis to score TCR-TCR, TCR-HLA and TCR-CMV co-occurrence, with a repertoire-size bias correction applied to the TCR pairs. A later analysis estimated false discovery rates by permuting HLA or CMV assignments 20 times. In a later analysis, co-occurring TCRs were grouped using DBSCAN, with TCRdist sequence similarity added in when clustering inside HLA-allele-positive subsets. For co-occurrence clustering, repertoires with fewer than 30,000 or more than 120,000 public chains were excluded, along with roughly 5 repertoires with anomalous nucleotide sharing. The table comes from immuneACCESS by way of TCRdb, which keeps in-frame sequences with V and J called. Part of the clones is missing from these tables; in studies checked, under half for an unresolved V gene and the rest for unknown reasons. V, J and clone size are taken as reported in that table, and D and trimming were inferred from the DNA itself. Present in this sample are about 180,000 clones, roughly 87% of which were seen just once. The ten largest clones add up to less than 2% of the sample.

The cohort consisted of 650 to 850 healthy bone marrow donors. At the time of sampling, every cohort member was nominally healthy, though immune exposures that went unrecorded were likely present. The donor was CMV seronegative and belonged to the group of 352 seronegative cohort members. Every donor gave a peripheral blood sample, and the peripheral blood mononuclear cells from that sample were used for TCR beta sequencing. The Qiagen DNeasy Blood Extraction Kit was used to extract genomic DNA from the blood cell samples. Including cysteine and phenylalanine, the CDR3 has 15 amino acids. This entry keeps only the CDR3 DNA: 45 bases, framed from base 1. Via the germline V gene, CDR1 is ENHRY and CDR2 SYGVKD. At the junction V is shortened by 5 bases and J by 7 bases; bases outside the gene matches: 5.

The TCR was taken from a man aged 35 to 55 in good health and CMV-seronegative. Specimen: PBMCs. The chain is assembled from TRBV10-3 and TRBJ2-1, with 13 bases aligning to TRBD2. The nucleotide sequence is given as TGTGCCATCAGTAGCCCGGGACTAGCGGGGAATGAGCAGTTCTTC. Its amino acids are CAISSPGLAGNEQFF.